This record looks at one T cell receptor (beta chain) sequence and its context. Its antigen is currently unknown. These data come from a study of T cell responses to AZD1222 COVID-19 vaccine. Broader study findings: Only five to seven individuals given AZD1222 were seropositive at baseline. Repertoires were obtained only post-peak T cell response.

Trimming took 2 bases from V and 0 from J, leaving 12 bases between them. This CDR3 comprises 16 residues. Germline values: CDR1 SGHTS, CDR2 YDEGEE. The method was immunoSEQ multiplex PCR; TCRdb's version includes in-frame clones alone and lacks a portion of them. The sample has 250,000 to 300,000 clones, 90% to 95% seen once. The V and J genes are TRBV5-8 and TRBJ2-1, with D possibly being TRBD2 (5 bases). The sequencing here drew on peripheral blood, taken 28 days after the second AZD1222 dose. The receptor's source is an adult who received the AZD1222 COVID-19 vaccine. As DNA, the CDR3 is TGTGCCAGCAGCTTTCGAGGGAGCCTCTCCTACAATGAGCAGTTCTTC. Translated: CASSFRGSLSYNEQFF.